Below, 8 T cell receptor beta chains from the same sample are listed, as sequenced in a study of T cells in Graves' hyperthyroidism and ophthalmopathy (dated by TCRdb to the late 2010s). The receptor library was made with multiplex PCR. Sequencing took place on an Illumina HiSeq 2000. Amplification of TCR beta CDR3 regions was carried out from RNA transcripts. For the first round of RT-PCR on the TCR CDR3, the HTBI primer set was used together with the Qiagen OneStep RT-PCR kit. TCRdb applied fastp at Q25 and MiXCR to the public reads, then kept only in-frame beta chains. Each CDR3 protein gets just one entry, which takes the most common genes and DNA from the rows behind it. This sample has 650,000 to 800,000 distinct CDR3 sequences in its table, and over 40% of those were observed once. The ten largest clones represent less than 8.5% of the sample. Sequenced material: peripheral blood or thyroid tissue (not recorded which). The origin of the receptors is an adult man with Graves' disease, either hyperthyroidism or ophthalmopathy (not recorded which).

As concerns this clonotype: This may come from a read error, since a much larger clone is one base off. This chain uses TRBV29-1 with TRBJ1-1, with D unresolved. Per the germline V gene, CDR1 is SQVTM and CDR2 is ANQGSEA. The CDR3 is made up of 13 amino acids. Trimming shortened V by 4 bases and J by 1 base, and 10 bases separated the two germline ends. In DNA form, the CDR3 reads TGCAGCGTTGCAACACAGACGAACACTGAAGCTTTCTTT. Translation: CSVATQTNTEAFF.

This rearrangement joins TRBV19 to TRBJ1-1; D gene unclear. The CDR3 has 14 amino acids. V lost 4 bases to trimming and J lost 1 base, with 10 bases between them. Germline V CDR1 and CDR2: LNHDA, SQIVND (reference sequence). CDR3 sequence reads: CASSTGPENTEAFF. Here the CDR3 DNA reads TGTGCCAGTAGTACGGGTCCTGAGAACACTGAAGCTTTCTTT.

This clonotype was picked up many times. V gene TRBV2 combines with J gene TRBJ1-2; D call uncertain. Germline CDR1 is SNHLY and CDR2 is FYNNEI. The V end was cut by 9 bases, the J end by 2 bases, with 10 bases between. This CDR3 comprises 12 residues. Written as DNA, the CDR3 is TGTGCCAGTCGGACGGACAACTATGGCTACACCTTC. Encoded protein: CASRTDNYGYTF.

V gene TRBV5-1 combines with J gene TRBJ2-5, with 8 bases fitting TRBD1. CDR3 length: 16 residues. With V trimmed by 0 bases and J by 1 base, 5 bases remained unmatched. Germline V lookup: CDR1 SGHRS, CDR2 YFSETQ. CDR3 sequence (DNA): TGCGCCAGCAGCTTGGAAGATACAGGGGGCCAAGAGACCCAGTACTTC. This sequence encodes CASSLEDTGGQETQYF.

The chain couples TRBV12-3 or TRBV12-4 to TRBJ1-5; possible D gene TRBD1, 5 bases. The CDR3 is 15 residues long. V dropped 1 base and J dropped 1 base, with 8 bases sitting between them. CDR3 loop: CASSLDQGSNQPQHF. CDR3 coding DNA: TGTGCCAGCAGTTTAGACCAGGGCAGCAATCAGCCCCAGCATTTT.

This rearrangement joins TRBV20-1 to TRBJ1-2, with a weak D call TRBD1 (6 bases). The length of the CDR3 is 14 residues. CDR1 is DFQATT, CDR2 SNEGSKA, per germline (reference sequence). Between the trimmed V and J ends, which lost 6 bases and 2 bases, there was a span of 16 bases. The CDR3 loop is CSAPGAATNYGYTF. DNA for the CDR3: TGCAGTGCCCCGGGGGCAGCGACCAACTATGGCTACACCTTC.

The sample holds a few counts of this clonotype. This CDR3 is CATSRDRRTLNTEAFF. The CDR3 DNA reads TGTGCCACCAGCAGAGATCGGAGGACACTGAACACTGAAGCTTTCTTT. The V and J genes are TRBV15 and TRBJ1-1; D might be TRBD1 (5 bases). CDR1 and CDR2 from the germline V gene are LNHNV and YYDKDF (reference sequence). This CDR3 is built from 16 residues. Trimming cost V 0 bases and J 0 bases, with 11 bases left between them.

The genes are TRBV19 and TRBJ2-7; tentatively, D is TRBD1 (5 bases). Per germline, CDR1 LNHDA and CDR2 SQIVND (reference sequence). The CDR3 has 13 residues. V was pared by 7 bases and J by 3 bases, with 13 bases between. The CDR3 nucleotides read TGTGCCAGTAATCAGGGCCTTTTCTACGAGCAGTACTTC. Its translation: CASNQGLFYEQYF.